Sequencing of this TCR beta chain was carried out in a study of T cell changes during pregnancy in multiple sclerosis. A word on this clone: The same CDR3 is also encoded by other DNA sequences in this sample.

Clones were read by immunoSEQ multiplex PCR, and TCRdb kept only the in-frame ones, dropping some. The table shows under 50,000 clones, with roughly 90% occurring only once. V shed 1 base and J shed 1 base, with 6 bases lying between them. The CDR3 has 14 amino acids. Germline V CDR1 and CDR2: SGHTA, FQGNSA. The sample in question was CD4+ T cells from peripheral blood mononuclear cells, obtained before pregnancy. The V call is TRBV7-2, the J call TRBJ2-3; D remains ambiguous. The source of this sequence is a female donor with multiple sclerosis, enrolled in a pregnancy study. CDR3 bases: TGTGCCAGCAGCTTAGACTCCGGCACAGATACGCAGTATTTT. Translating it yields CASSLDSGTDTQYF. The entire variable domain, with the rest obtained from reference TRBV7-2 and TRBJ2-3, is as follows: GAGVSQSPSNKVTEKGKDVELRCDPISGHTALYWYRQSLGQGLEFLIYFQGNSAPDKSGLPSDRFSAERTGGSVSTLTIQRTQQEDSAVYLCASSLDSGTDTQYFGPGTRLTVL.